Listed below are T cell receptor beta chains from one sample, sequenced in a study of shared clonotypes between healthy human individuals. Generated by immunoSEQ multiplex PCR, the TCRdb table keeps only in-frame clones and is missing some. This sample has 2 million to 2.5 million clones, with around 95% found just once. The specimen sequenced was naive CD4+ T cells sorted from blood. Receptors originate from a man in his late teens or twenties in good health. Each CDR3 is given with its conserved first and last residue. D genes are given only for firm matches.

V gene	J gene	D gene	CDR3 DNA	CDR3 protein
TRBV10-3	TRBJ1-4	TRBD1	TGTGCCATCAAAGGGACCGGGGACAGGGATGAAAAACTGTTTTTT	CAIKGTGDRDEKLFF
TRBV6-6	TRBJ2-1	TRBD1	TGTGCCAGCAGTTACTCCCGGACAGGGACCTACAATGAGCAGTTCTTC	CASSYSRTGTYNEQFF
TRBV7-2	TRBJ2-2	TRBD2	TGTGCCAGCAGCCGGTCGGTAGCGGGAGTGAACACCGGGGAGCTGTTTTTT	CASSRSVAGVNTGELFF
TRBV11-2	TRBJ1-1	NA	TGTGCCAGCAGCTTAGTTCACTATGAAAGACAGCCGAACACTGAAGCTTTCTTT	CASSLVHYERQPNTEAFF
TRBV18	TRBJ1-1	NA	TGTGCCAGCTCACCAATACGGAGCACTGAAGCTTTCTTT	CASSPIRSTEAFF
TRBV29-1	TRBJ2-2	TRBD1	TGCAGCGTCAAAAGGGGGTGGGACAGGATCAACACCGGGGAGCTGTTTTTT	CSVKRGWDRINTGELFF
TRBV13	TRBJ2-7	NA	TGTGCCAGCAGCTTGAGAACCTTAAGTGTCTACGAGCAGTACTTC	CASSLRTLSVYEQYF
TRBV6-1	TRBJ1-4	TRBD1	TGTGCCAGCAGGACAGGGGGCGGAAGTGAAAAACTGTTTTTT	CASRTGGGSEKLFF
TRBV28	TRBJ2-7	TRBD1	TGTGCCAGCAGGCCGGGACAGCGATCCTACGAGCAGTACTTC	CASRPGQRSYEQYF
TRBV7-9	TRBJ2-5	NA	TGTGCCAGCGGGACGGTGTACCAAGAGACCCAGTACTTC	CASGTVYQETQYF